These 17 T cell receptor beta chains share one sample of origin, sequenced in a study of chemoradiotherapy in HPV16-positive cancers. Generated by immunoSEQ multiplex PCR, the TCRdb table keeps only in-frame clones and is missing some. The sample carries 65,000 to 80,000 clones, roughly 86% recorded once. The material was blood, obtained from a patient who underwent chemoradiotherapy. These receptors were obtained from a human donor with HPV-associated anogenital cancer.

This clone has a single count. V is TRBV11-2 and J is TRBJ1-3; D uncertain. This CDR3 region has 14 residues. V gave up 0 bases and J gave up 0 bases, with 3 bases separating them. From germline, CDR1 is SGHAT and CDR2 FQNNGV. The CDR3 reads CASSLDSSGNTIYF. The CDR3 DNA reads as TGTGCCAGCAGCTTAGATAGCTCTGGAAACACCATATATTTT.

This clone occurred a few times. The V and J genes are TRBV5-1 and TRBJ2-7; 9 nucleotides match TRBD1. The J segment lost 4 bases and the V segment lost 5 bases, leaving 4 bases of the junction unmatched. Germline loops: CDR1 SGHRS, CDR2 YFSETQ. CDR3 length: 13 residues. The CDR3, as DNA: TGCGCCAGCAGAACAGGGGGCACTTACGAGCAGTACTTC. Translation gives CASRTGGTYEQYF. The full variable domain, in which reference TRBV5-1 and TRBJ2-7 provide the parts outside the CDR3, is KAGVTQTPRYLIKTRGQQVTLSCSPISGHRSVSWYQQTPGQGLQFLFEYFSETQRNKGNFPGRFSGRQFSNSRSEMNVSTLELGDSALYLCASRTGGTYEQYFGPGTRLTVT.

The gene calls are TRBV21-1 and TRBJ2-5; TRBD2, the table's D call, was not compared with the DNA. The J call may be wrong; the DNA end is better matched by TRBJ2-7. TRBV21-1 has pseudogene status. The CDR3 runs 15 residues. CDR3 DNA sequence: TGTGCCAGCAGCAATACTAGCGGGAGTTTTTACGAGCAGTACTTC. It is translated as CASSNTSGSFYEQYF.

This clone is a singleton in its sample. The rearrangement joins TRBV28 to TRBJ2-7, with D maybe TRBD2 (6 bases). CDR3 length: 15 residues. Looked up from germline, CDR1 is MDHEN and CDR2 is SYDVKM. V was shortened by 5 bases and J by 4 bases, with 18 bases between the two germline ends. The CDR3 DNA sequence: TGTGCCAGCAGTCTAAGAGGACTATCGCCTTACGAGCAGTACTTC. Translated: CASSLRGLSPYEQYF.

The chain couples TRBV2 to TRBJ2-2; 9 bases agree with TRBD2. The CDR3 is 16 residues long. V dropped 9 bases and J dropped 0; count of bases not matched to a gene: 8. Germline-derived CDR1 and CDR2 are SNHLY and FYNNEI. The CDR3 DNA sequence: TGTGCCAGAGCGGGAGGTGCGACAGCGAACACCGGGGAGCTGTTTTTT. Protein: CARAGGATANTGELFF.

This clone was counted once. The rearrangement joins TRBV11-2 to TRBJ2-1; 12 bases agree with TRBD2. The trim removed 4 bases at V and 8 bases at J, leaving 12 bases unmatched. Germline CDR1 SGHAT, CDR2 FQNNGV. The CDR3 is made up of 17 amino acids. The CDR3 coding sequence is TGTGCCAGCAGCTCCAGCCCACTAGCGGGAGGTATGGATGAGCAGTTCTTC. The encoded protein is CASSSSPLAGGMDEQFF.

The sample holds a few counts of this clone. The chain is built from TRBV7-9 and TRBJ1-6; D may be TRBD1 (6 bases). The V end was cut by 3 bases, the J end by 6 bases, with 9 bases between. CDR1 and CDR2 (germline): SEHNR, FQNEAQ (reference sequence). CDR3 size: 14 residues. The CDR3 nucleotides are TGTGCCAGCAGCTTTACAGGGTTTAATTCACCCCTCCACTTT. Translating it yields CASSFTGFNSPLHF.

This chain links TRBV4-1 with TRBJ2-1; 9 positions match TRBD2. This CDR3 has 15 residues. V shed 1 base and J 7 bases; nucleotides not matched to a gene: 5. The germline V gene has CDR1 MGHRA and CDR2 YSYEKL. The CDR3 loop reads CASSQVGSGRNEQFF. The CDR3 DNA reads TGCGCCAGCAGCCAAGTAGGCAGCGGGAGGAATGAGCAGTTCTTC.

The chain employs TRBV7-9 and TRBJ2-7, with 10 positions matching TRBD1. With V trimmed by 3 bases and J by 2 bases, 10 bases remained unmatched. This CDR3 comprises 17 residues. The V gene's germline CDR1 is SEHNR and CDR2 FQNEAQ (reference sequence). Written as DNA, the CDR3 is TGTGCCAGCAGCTTTAGGGGCGCCGGGACAGGGGCCTACGAGCAGTACTTC. Translated: CASSFRGAGTGAYEQYF.

The chain has TRBV11-2 and TRBJ2-1, with TRBD2 matching 14 bases. The CDR3 runs to 17 residues. Trimming at V came to 0 bases and at J to 12 bases, leaving 10 bases not matched to a gene. The germline gives CDR1 SGHAT, CDR2 FQNNGV. CDR3 DNA sequence: TGTGCCAGCAGCTTAGATTTAGGACTAGCGGGAGGAAGTGGGCAGTTCTTC. Amino acid sequence: CASSLDLGLAGGSGQFF.

This clone appeared once. The chain links TRBV9 to TRBJ2-2; D remains ambiguous. Trimming removed 4 bases from V and 5 bases from J, with 9 bases in between. The CDR3 spans 13 residues. CDR1 and CDR2 (germline): SGDLS, YYNGEE. CDR3 residues: CASSSHPTGELFF. CDR3 DNA: TGTGCCAGCAGCTCCCATCCTACCGGGGAGCTGTTTTTT.

This chain links TRBV5-1 with TRBJ2-2; the D gene is possibly TRBD2 (7 bases). V was clipped by 5 bases and J by 2 bases, with 16 bases between them. Germline CDR1 is SGHRS and CDR2 is YFSETQ. This CDR3 is 16 amino acids long. CDR3 coding DNA: TGCGCCAGCAGTCGAGGATCGGGGGGCAACACCGGGGAGCTGTTTTTT. This gives the protein CASSRGSGGNTGELFF.

The rearrangement joins TRBV29-1 to TRBJ2-6; 9 nucleotides line up with TRBD1. Trimming at V came to 8 bases and at J to 0 bases, leaving 14 bases not matched to a gene. In germline, CDR1 is SQVTM, CDR2 ANQGSEA. The CDR3 extends over 18 amino acids. The chain's CDR3 is CSLRSGTGKFSGANVLTF. DNA for the CDR3: TGCAGCCTTAGATCCGGGACAGGGAAATTCTCTGGGGCCAACGTCCTGACTTTC.

The chain carries TRBV6-6 and TRBJ2-3; D is perhaps TRBD1 or TRBD2 (5 bases each). CDR3 length: 14 residues. Germline V CDR1 and CDR2: MNHNY, SVGAGI (reference sequence). The V gene lost 6 bases and the J gene lost 4 bases, with 14 bases spanning the gap. The CDR3 reads CASSLSGGPDTQYF. The CDR3 coding sequence is TGTGCCAGCAGCCTTAGTGGGGGTCCAGATACGCAGTATTTT.

V is TRBV5-4 and J is TRBJ2-1, with TRBD1 matching over 8 bases. Germline trimming cut 6 bases from V and 2 bases from J; bases unmatched to any gene: 10. The CDR3 totals 16 residues. Germline CDR1 reads SGHNT; CDR2 reads YYREEE (reference sequence). CDR3 sequence reads: CASTPGQGRTYNEQFF. CDR3 nucleotides: TGTGCCAGCACCCCAGGACAGGGAAGGACCTACAATGAGCAGTTCTTC.

This CDR3 is CASSFQTNEKLFF. The CDR3 DNA sequence: TGTGCCAGCAGTTTCCAAACTAATGAAAAACTGTTTTTT. The chain is built from TRBV27 and TRBJ1-4; no reliable D call. V was trimmed by 3 bases and J by 1 base, leaving 3 bases between them. CDR1 and CDR2 from the germline V gene are MNHEY and SMNVEV (reference sequence). This CDR3 contains 13 residues.

Only a few counts were recorded for this clone. The J gene is TRBJ1-1, the V gene TRBV2; 8 nucleotides align to TRBD1. V dropped 3 bases and J dropped 1; count of bases not matched to a gene: 10. Per germline, CDR1 SNHLY and CDR2 FYNNEI. The CDR3 runs to 17 residues. CDR3 bases: TGTGCCAGCAGTGAGGTGGACAGGGTCTTTGGGAACACTGAAGCTTTCTTT. Protein: CASSEVDRVFGNTEAFF.